Presented here are 24 T cell receptor beta chains from one specimen sequenced in a study of T-cell memory formation after mild COVID-19. TCRdb independently ran MiXCR on the 5' RACE reads; one entry per CDR3 protein. The sample yields roughly 450,000 distinct CDR3 sequences, more than 15% seen once. Sequenced sample: PBMCs or a T cell subset sorted from them (not recorded which). These receptors originate from a man aged 18 to 30 who had mild COVID-19 (a few samples of this study predate the infection). Cell type and time point are not known.

The J gene is TRBJ1-2, the V gene TRBV11-2; 12 nucleotides agree with TRBD1. The V and J ends lost 1 base and 7 bases, in that order; junction bases with no gene match: 7. Germline V gives CDR1 SGHAT, CDR2 FQNNGV. This CDR3 has 16 residues. CDR3 loop: CASSLASGQGASGYTF. CDR3 DNA: TGTGCCAGCAGCTTAGCGTCGGGACAGGGGGCTTCTGGCTACACCTTC.

This clonotype turned up a few times. CDR3 residues: CASSVGGGMNTEAFF. The CDR3 bases are TGTGCCAGCAGCGTAGGTGGAGGAATGAACACTGAAGCTTTCTTT. V and J are TRBV9 and TRBJ1-1; D gene ambiguous. CDR1 and CDR2 (germline): SGDLS, YYNGEE. V lost 0 bases and J 0 bases, leaving 9 bases between the germline ends. CDR3 length: 15 residues. The full variable domain, completed using reference TRBV9 and TRBJ1-1, is DSGVTQTPKHLITATGQRVTLRCSPRSGDLSVYWYQQSLDQGLQFLIQYYNGEERAKGNILERFSAQQFPDLHSELNLSSLELGDSALYFCASSVGGGMNTEAFFGQGTRLTVV.

This chain joins TRBV4-3 and TRBJ2-7; D not resolved. This CDR3 has 15 residues. V lost 0 bases and J 3 bases, leaving 12 bases between the germline ends. The germline gives CDR1 LGHNA, CDR2 YSLEER. The CDR3 DNA follows: TGCGCCAGCAGCCAAGATAGCAACAGTGACTACGAGCAGTACTTC. Its translation is CASSQDSNSDYEQYF.

The J gene is TRBJ2-5, the V gene TRBV3-1; D gene unclear. Germline V lookup: CDR1 LGHDT, CDR2 YNNKEL (reference sequence). The CDR3 sequence is 14 residues long. Trimming stripped 4 bases from V and 5 bases from J, with 14 bases between. In nucleotides, the CDR3 is TGTGCCAGCAGCCTGCTCCCCAGCGCGGAGACCCAGTACTTC. It is translated as CASSLLPSAETQYF.

The chain is built from TRBV5-6 and TRBJ2-7; 10 nucleotides line up with TRBD1. This CDR3 has 15 amino acids. Unmatched junction bases numbered 9, after V lost 0 bases and J lost 9 bases. Germline CDR1 is SGHDT and CDR2 is YYEEEE. The CDR3 sequence is CASSLAGTGESGQYV. CDR3 nucleotides: TGTGCCAGCAGCTTGGCCGGGACAGGGGAGTCTGGGCAGTACGTC.

This clonotype appeared many times. This chain uses TRBV6-5 with TRBJ2-1; 7 bases match TRBD1. V lost 5 bases and J lost 9; bases outside the gene matches: 7. The CDR3 loop spans 13 amino acids. Germline values: CDR1 MNHEY, CDR2 SVGAGI. CDR3 in amino acids: CASSPPGTVEQFF. CDR3 coding DNA: TGTGCCAGCAGTCCGCCAGGGACAGTTGAGCAGTTCTTC.

This clonotype appeared a few times. V gene TRBV7-3 combines with J gene TRBJ2-3; D may be TRBD2 (5 bases). The V gene lost 5 bases and the J gene lost 2 bases, with 14 bases spanning the gap. This CDR3 spans 15 amino acids. Looked up from germline, CDR1 is SGHTA and CDR2 is FQGTGA. This CDR3 is CASSPSRGYTDTQYF. CDR3 in DNA: TGTGCCAGCAGCCCATCACGGGGATACACAGATACGCAGTATTTT.

There are a few counts of this clonotype. The V gene is TRBV6-4, the J gene TRBJ2-3, with 10 bases matching TRBD2. There are 16 residues in the CDR3. Germline assignment: CDR1 MRHNA and CDR2 SNTAGT. J gave up 3 bases and V 5 bases, and 8 bases lay outside the gene matches. This chain's CDR3 is CASSSSAGGGTDTQYF. CDR3 sequence (DNA): TGTGCCAGCAGTTCATCAGCGGGGGGGGGAACAGATACGCAGTATTTT.

The chain is built from TRBV28 and TRBJ1-1; D gene unclear. Trimming removed 8 bases at V and 6 bases at J, with 16 bases between. CDR3 size: 13 residues. Germline CDR1 MDHEN, CDR2 SYDVKM. CDR3 protein: CASSTRASPEAFF. Here the CDR3 DNA reads TGTGCCAGCTCAACTAGGGCCAGCCCTGAAGCTTTCTTT.

The chain carries TRBV12-3 or TRBV12-4 and TRBJ1-3; 10 positions agree with TRBD1. This CDR3 has 19 amino acids. With 5 bases clipped from V and 0 bases from J, the junction kept 13 bases outside the gene matches. CDR3 loop: CASSPRTGGITSSGNTIYF. In DNA, the CDR3 is TGTGCCAGCAGTCCCAGGACAGGGGGAATCACCAGCTCTGGAAACACCATATATTTT.

This clonotype was seen many times. V is TRBV4-3 and J is TRBJ2-5; 7 bases agree with TRBD2. The CDR3 has 17 residues. The germline V gene has CDR1 LGHNA and CDR2 YSLEER. With V trimmed by 0 bases and J by 2 bases, 9 bases remained unmatched. The CDR3 DNA reads as TGCGCCAGCAGCCAAGATGCGGGGAGGGGCGGACAAGAGACCCAGTACTTC. Its translation is CASSQDAGRGGQETQYF.

This clonotype was found a few times. The chain has TRBV5-1 and TRBJ2-3, with 7 bases aligning to TRBD1. CDR3 length: 16 residues. V lost 1 base, J lost 6 bases, and 11 bases stayed unmatched. The germline V gene has CDR1 SGHRS and CDR2 YFSETQ. CDR3 sequence (DNA): TGCGCCAGCAGCTTGAGGTCACAGGGGAATGCCGATACGCAGTATTTT. Its translation is CASSLRSQGNADTQYF.

This clonotype was picked up a small number of times. The chain links TRBV20-1 to TRBJ2-3; the D gene could be TRBD1 or TRBD2 (5 bases each). V dropped 5 bases and J dropped 5 bases, with 14 bases sitting between them. The CDR3 has 13 amino acids. The germline CDR1 and CDR2 sequences are DFQATT and SNEGSKA (reference sequence). The CDR3 DNA reads TGCAGTGCTCCTACCGGGGCTAAAGATACGCAGTATTTT. Its protein product is CSAPTGAKDTQYF.

The genes are TRBV20-1 and TRBJ1-1; maybe TRBD1 (6 bases). Trimming took off 2 bases at V and 5 bases at J, with 12 bases between the two ends. The CDR3 consists of 13 residues. In germline, CDR1 is DFQATT, CDR2 SNEGSKA (reference sequence). The CDR3 DNA reads as TGCAGTGCTAGAATCTGGGGGCAAACTGAAGCTTTCTTT. Translating it yields CSARIWGQTEAFF.

The chain couples TRBV5-1 to TRBJ2-5, with D uncertain. CDR1 and CDR2 (germline): SGHRS, YFSETQ. The CDR3 length is 14 residues. V shed 0 bases and J shed 1 base, with 7 bases lying between them. CDR3 nucleotides: TGCGCCAGCAGCTTGGCTCAAATCCAAGAGACCCAGTACTTC. This sequence encodes CASSLAQIQETQYF.

In this sample, this clonotype turned up a few times. The J gene is TRBJ1-1, the V gene TRBV5-1; D ambiguous. V dropped 2 bases and J dropped 0 bases, with 14 bases sitting between them. Germline CDR1 and CDR2: SGHRS and YFSETQ. CDR3 length equals 16 residues. In DNA, the CDR3 is TGCGCCAGCAGCTTTCCCAGTGGGCAGATGAACACTGAAGCTTTCTTT. Translating it yields CASSFPSGQMNTEAFF.

This chain uses TRBV4-1 with TRBJ2-5; no reliable D call. V was shortened by 0 bases and J by 3 bases, with 11 bases between the two germline ends. Germline loops: CDR1 MGHRA, CDR2 YSYEKL. The CDR3 is 15 amino acids. CDR3 protein: CASSQDWDQKETQYF. As DNA, the CDR3 is TGCGCCAGCAGCCAAGACTGGGATCAGAAAGAGACCCAGTACTTC.

This clonotype was picked up a small number of times. The chain uses TRBV5-6 and TRBJ1-1; D possibly corresponds to TRBD1 (5 bases). V gave up 4 bases and J gave up 3 bases, with 16 bases separating them. Looked up from germline, CDR1 is SGHDT and CDR2 is YYEEEE. The CDR3 covers 15 residues. This CDR3 reads CASSTRRGWDTEAFF. The CDR3 DNA reads TGTGCCAGCAGCACTCGGAGGGGTTGGGACACTGAAGCTTTCTTT.

The CDR3 region has the DNA TGTGCCAGCACCCCGGACAGGGGCCGCCAAGAGACCCAGTACTTC. Its translation: CASTPDRGRQETQYF. The chain couples TRBV7-2 to TRBJ2-5; 9 nucleotides line up with TRBD1. Trimming cost V 7 bases and J 1 base; bases outside gene matches: 7. This CDR3 contains 15 residues. Germline loops: CDR1 SGHTA, CDR2 FQGNSA.

The rearrangement joins TRBV5-1 to TRBJ2-5; TRBD2 matches at 12 bases. CDR1 is SGHRS, CDR2 YFSETQ, per germline. J lost 1 base, V lost 2 bases, and 3 bases had no gene match. CDR3 length equals 16 residues. The DNA for the CDR3 is TGCGCCAGCAGCTTCGGACTAGCGGGGACCCAAGAGACCCAGTACTTC. It specifies CASSFGLAGTQETQYF.

Only a few counts were recorded for this clonotype. V usage is TRBV18 and J usage is TRBJ2-7; no clear D. With 2 bases removed from V and 3 bases from J, the gap between germline ends came to 8 bases. The CDR3 totals 13 residues. Germline CDR1 reads KGHSH; CDR2 reads LQKENI. The CDR3 reads CASSPGSNYEQYF. The CDR3 nucleotides are TGTGCCAGCTCACCAGGATCGAACTACGAGCAGTACTTC.

The chain has TRBV7-2 and TRBJ1-5, with D unresolved. This CDR3 spans 14 amino acids. CDR1 and CDR2 from the germline V gene are SGHTA and FQGNSA. V was clipped by 0 bases and J by 6 bases, with 9 bases between them. This CDR3 reads CASSLARAPQPQHF. Written as DNA, the CDR3 is TGTGCCAGCAGCTTAGCTAGGGCCCCTCAGCCCCAGCATTTT. The complete variable domain, with remaining parts taken from reference TRBV7-2 and TRBJ1-5, reads GAGVSQSPSNKVTEKGKDVELRCDPISGHTALYWYRQSLGQGLEFLIYFQGNSAPDKSGLPSDRFSAERTGGSVSTLTIQRTQQEDSAVYLCASSLARAPQPQHFGDGTRLSIL.

CDR3 sequence (DNA): TGTGCCAGCAGTTATTCTGGAGAAGCTTTCTTT. It is translated as CASSYSGEAFF. The chain uses TRBV6-2 or TRBV6-3 and TRBJ1-1, with unresolved D. In germline, CDR1 is MNHEY, CDR2 SVGEGT. V shed 3 bases and J shed 8 bases, with 7 bases lying between them. This CDR3 has 11 residues.

The sample holds many counts of this clonotype. This chain connects TRBV5-1 to TRBJ2-3; D is possibly TRBD1 (6 bases). With 0 bases removed from V and 4 bases from J, the gap between germline ends came to 9 bases. Germline-derived CDR1 and CDR2 are SGHRS and YFSETQ. The CDR3 has 14 residues. The chain's CDR3 is CASSLDPGADTQYF. The CDR3 DNA sequence: TGCGCCAGCAGCTTGGATCCAGGGGCAGATACGCAGTATTTT.